The 25 T cell receptor beta chains below were found in one sample sequenced in a study of cytomegalovirus exposure and HLA in healthy donors. PCR involved 60 Vbeta and 13 Jbeta primers. Sequencing was performed with immunoSEQ multiplex PCR; in TCRdb, only in-frame clones are kept and a portion is missing. The sample consists of roughly 150,000 clones, about 88% of them appearing once. The specimen sequenced was PBMCs. The source of these receptors is a woman between 18 and 29 years old in good health and CMV-seronegative.

The rearrangement uses TRBV5-4 and TRBJ2-3, with 10 bases fitting TRBD2. CDR3 size: 17 residues. CDR1 and CDR2 from the germline V gene are SGHNT and YYREEE (reference sequence). Losses at the gene ends were 0 bases for V and 8 bases for J; bases not matched to a gene: 12. The CDR3 DNA sequence: TGTGCCAGCAGCTTGGTCTCGGCTAGCGGGAGCGGGGCTACGCAGTATTTT. This codes for CASSLVSASGSGATQYF.

The gene calls are TRBV9 and TRBJ2-2, with TRBD2 identical over 8 bases. With 4 bases clipped from V and 1 base from J, the junction kept 9 bases outside the gene matches. CDR1 SGDLS and CDR2 YYNGEE come from the germline V gene. The CDR3 loop spans 17 amino acids. CDR3 amino acids: CASSSRLAIKNTGELFF. The CDR3 DNA sequence: TGTGCCAGCAGCTCCCGACTAGCGATTAAGAACACCGGGGAGCTGTTTTTT.

V and J are TRBV2 and TRBJ1-5; no firm D call. CDR1 and CDR2 (germline): SNHLY, FYNNEI. The CDR3 spans 15 residues. The V end was cut by 0 bases, the J end by 7 bases, with 13 bases between. CDR3 nucleotide sequence: TGTGCCAGCAGTGAAGCTGTCCGGGATCGGCAGCCCCAGCATTTT. Amino acids: CASSEAVRDRQPQHF.

This clone occurred a few times. This chain uses TRBV7-2 with TRBJ2-6; the D is unclear. This CDR3 has 17 amino acids. The germline V and J ends were trimmed by 4 bases and 2 bases, with 15 bases remaining between them. Germline V gene data show CDR1 as SGHTA and CDR2 as FQGNSA. In DNA, the CDR3 is TGTGCCAGCAGCTCCCCGGTAGTTGGTCCTGGGGCCAACGTCCTGACTTTC. It is translated as CASSSPVVGPGANVLTF.

This chain links TRBV5-4 with TRBJ2-3, with D perhaps matching TRBD2 (6 bases). The germline gives CDR1 SGHNT, CDR2 YYREEE (reference sequence). V lost 6 bases, J lost 8 bases, and 19 bases lay in between. The CDR3 sequence is 14 residues long. The CDR3 sequence is CASNRYSGTATQYF. DNA for the CDR3: TGTGCCAGCAATCGATATAGTGGGACTGCTACGCAGTATTTT.

The chain combines TRBV2 with TRBJ1-5; perhaps TRBD1 as D (6 bases). Deletions cut 6 bases from V and 2 bases from J, with 14 bases between. CDR1 and CDR2 from the germline V gene are SNHLY and FYNNEI. The CDR3 length is 15 residues. This CDR3 is CASRAGVIGNQPQHF. In nucleotides, the CDR3 is TGTGCCAGCAGGGCAGGGGTTATTGGCAATCAGCCCCAGCATTTT. The whole variable domain, filled in from reference TRBV2 and TRBJ1-5, reads EPEVTQTPSHQVTQMGQEVILRCVPISNHLYFYWYRQILGQKVEFLVSFYNNEISEKSEIFDDQFSVERPDGSNFTLKIRSTKLEDSAMYFCASRAGVIGNQPQHFGDGTRLSIL.

The chain employs TRBV11-2 and TRBJ2-1; no definite D call. The V gene lost 1 base and the J gene lost 3 bases, with 7 bases spanning the gap. CDR1 is SGHAT and CDR2 is FQNNGV in the germline V gene. The CDR3 spans 14 residues. DNA of the CDR3: TGTGCCAGCAGCTTAGGGCCCAGCTACAATGAGCAGTTCTTC. This sequence encodes CASSLGPSYNEQFF.

A single count supports this clone. V is TRBV6-5 and J is TRBJ2-7; D is possibly TRBD1 (6 bases). Trimming took 6 bases from V and 2 from J, leaving 8 bases between them. CDR3 length equals 12 residues. The V gene's germline CDR1 is MNHEY and CDR2 SVGAGI. DNA for the CDR3: TGTGCCAGCAGCAGGGGTACCTACGAGCAGTACTTC. Translation: CASSRGTYEQYF.

The chain carries TRBV7-9 and TRBJ2-6; D is perhaps TRBD1 (5 bases). The CDR3 totals 16 residues. From germline, CDR1 is SEHNR and CDR2 FQNEAQ (reference sequence). Trimming took 6 bases from V and 0 from J, leaving 12 bases between them. The CDR3: CASSPGQASGANVLTF. The CDR3 DNA reads TGTGCCAGCAGTCCAGGACAAGCCTCTGGGGCCAACGTCCTGACTTTC.

The chain links TRBV2 to TRBJ2-7; 8 bases agree with TRBD2. Unmatched junction bases numbered 4, after V lost 6 bases and J lost 0 bases. Germline CDR1 and CDR2: SNHLY and FYNNEI. This CDR3 spans 14 amino acids. CDR3 amino acids: CASRPGGHSYEQYF. DNA for the CDR3: TGTGCCAGCAGGCCGGGGGGGCACTCCTACGAGCAGTACTTC.

The chain links TRBV28 to TRBJ1-5; 7 bases fit TRBD1. The CDR3 spans 15 residues. V shed 3 bases, J shed 4 bases, and the junction held 6 bases outside the gene matches. Germline V lookup: CDR1 MDHEN, CDR2 SYDVKM. CDR3 region: CASSFRTGRNQPQHF. CDR3 coding DNA: TGTGCCAGCAGTTTTAGGACAGGAAGGAATCAGCCCCAGCATTTT.

This clone was detected a few times. The chain has TRBV2 and TRBJ2-1, with D uncertain. Between the trimmed V and J ends, which lost 2 bases and 5 bases, there was a span of 16 bases. Germline loops: CDR1 SNHLY, CDR2 FYNNEI. This CDR3 contains 16 residues. The DNA for the CDR3 is TGTGCCAGCAGTGAACTAGGATCTCTCTACGACAATGAGCAGTTCTTC. This translates into CASSELGSLYDNEQFF.

The chain couples TRBV5-3 to TRBJ2-7; 8 bases are shared with TRBD1. TRBV5-3 is noted as an ORF with a role that remains uncertain. Trimming at V came to 0 bases and at J to 0 bases, leaving 14 bases not matched to a gene. This CDR3 is 19 amino acids long. DNA for the CDR3: TGTGCCAGAAGCTTGGGGGACAGGAGGCCGACCCTAAACTCCTACGAGCAGTACTTC. Its translation: CARSLGDRRPTLNSYEQYF.

The V and J genes are TRBV29-1 and TRBJ2-7; 8 bases fit TRBD2. CDR1 is SQVTM, CDR2 ANQGSEA, per germline. Losses at the gene ends were 6 bases for V and 5 bases for J; bases not matched to a gene: 15. This CDR3 has 15 amino acids. The CDR3 coding sequence is TGCAGCGTGCGAAGCGGGGGCGCATTACGTGACGAGCAGTACTTC. Its translation: CSVRSGGALRDEQYF.

V is TRBV5-4 and J is TRBJ1-3; D remains ambiguous. V was pared by 4 bases and J by 0 bases, with 5 bases between. In germline, CDR1 is SGHNT, CDR2 YYREEE (reference sequence). The CDR3 has 13 amino acids. The CDR3 bases are TGTGCCAGCAGCCCGTACTCTGGAAACACCATATATTTT. Amino acids: CASSPYSGNTIYF.

The J gene is TRBJ2-5, the V gene TRBV2, with 7 bases lining up with TRBD2. The CDR3 loop spans 13 amino acids. V lost 5 bases, J lost 5 bases, and 5 bases stayed unmatched. Germline assignment: CDR1 SNHLY and CDR2 FYNNEI. The CDR3 sequence is CASSREGWETQYF. CDR3 nucleotides: TGTGCCAGCAGTAGGGAGGGGTGGGAGACCCAGTACTTC.

The CDR3: CASSFMGHGIADTQYF. The CDR3 DNA reads TGTGCCAGCAGTTTTATGGGACATGGAATAGCAGATACGCAGTATTTT. The chain combines TRBV27 with TRBJ2-3; D is possibly TRBD1 (6 bases). This CDR3 has 16 amino acids. Germline CDR1 and CDR2: MNHEY and SMNVEV (reference sequence). With 3 bases removed from V and 4 bases from J, the gap between germline ends came to 17 bases.

The chain recombines TRBV5-8 with TRBJ2-2, with D uncertain. This CDR3 region has 15 residues. CDR1 SGHTS and CDR2 YDEGEE come from the germline V gene. The ends were cut back, 6 bases at V and 0 bases at J, with 12 bases in the middle. For the CDR3, the DNA is TGTGCCAGCACCCTGACTCGGGCGAACACCGGGGAGCTGTTTTTT. Encoded protein: CASTLTRANTGELFF.

The CDR3 DNA follows: TGTGCCAGCAGTTTATCAGCGCGGGGTGGGGGAGGCTACACCTTC. As protein: CASSLSARGGGGYTF. The chain employs TRBV27 and TRBJ1-2; possibly TRBD1 for D (5 bases). The CDR3 runs 15 residues. Trimming took 0 bases from V and 8 from J, leaving 16 bases between them. Germline V gene lookup returns CDR1 MNHEY and CDR2 SMNVEV (reference sequence).

The chain carries TRBV2 and TRBJ2-3; 14 bases line up with TRBD2. Looked up from germline, CDR1 is SNHLY and CDR2 is FYNNEI. V gave up 7 bases and J gave up 1 base; unmatched junction bases: 10. The CDR3 extends over 18 amino acids. The DNA of the CDR3 is TGTGCCAGCACCGAAGGGGGGACTAGCGGGAGAGGCACAGATACGCAGTATTTT. Translated, it gives CASTEGGTSGRGTDTQYF.

This clone was found once. The chain joins TRBV5-1 to TRBJ1-2, with TRBD1 as a possible D gene (5 bases). Germline CDR1 and CDR2: SGHRS and YFSETQ. Trimming stripped 4 bases from V and 8 bases from J, with 18 bases between. CDR3 size: 14 residues. The CDR3 loop is CASSTQGMLSGYTF. In nucleotides, the CDR3 is TGCGCCAGCAGCACCCAGGGCATGCTAAGCGGCTACACCTTC.

The table lists this clone with a few counts. This chain uses TRBV4-3 with TRBJ2-7; 10 nucleotides align to TRBD1. This CDR3 spans 15 amino acids. Germline CDR1 LGHNA, CDR2 YSLEER. The J segment lost 4 bases and the V segment lost 4 bases, leaving 7 bases of the junction unmatched. The CDR3 coding sequence is TGCGCCAGCAGCCCGTCCGGGACAGGGGTTTACGAGCAGTACTTC. Translating it yields CASSPSGTGVYEQYF.

This clone was recorded only once. The J gene is TRBJ1-2, the V gene TRBV6-5; TRBD1 matches 8 bases. CDR3 size: 15 residues. CDR1 MNHEY and CDR2 SVGAGI come from the germline V gene. J gave up 3 bases and V 6 bases, and 9 bases lay outside the gene matches. CDR3 bases: TGTGCCAGCAGGATAGAGGACAGGGCCGACTATGGCTACACCTTC. Protein product: CASRIEDRADYGYTF.

This clone turned up a few times. The V gene is TRBV5-4, the J gene TRBJ2-3; 9 positions agree with TRBD2. Germline CDR1 is SGHNT and CDR2 is YYREEE (reference sequence). V trimming: 2 bases; J trimming: 1 base; junction bases outside the gene matches: 5. The CDR3 extends over 16 amino acids. The CDR3 loop is CASSFGLAPGTDTQYF. As DNA, the CDR3 is TGTGCCAGCAGCTTCGGACTAGCGCCCGGCACAGATACGCAGTATTTT.

This clone was recorded only once. The chain has TRBV14 and TRBJ2-1, with 10 bases matching TRBD1. The germline gives CDR1 SGHDN, CDR2 FVKESK. Losses at the gene ends were 4 bases for V and 4 bases for J; bases not matched to a gene: 10. The CDR3 totals 17 residues. The CDR3 loop reads CASSRQLGQGVYNEQFF. The CDR3 DNA is TGTGCCAGCAGCCGACAACTAGGACAGGGGGTATACAATGAGCAGTTCTTC.